This TCR beta chain was recovered during a study of cytomegalovirus exposure and HLA in healthy donors (dated by TCRdb to the late 2010s). Context from the whole study: An earlier analysis of approximately 640 of the donors reported 250 to 300 Gb of sequence data and around 120 million unique TCR beta sequences from about 179 million T cells. About 300 gigabases of sequencing data and tens of millions of unique TCR sequences were included in an early release covering 550 to 800 HLA-typed donors. Among the 398 genotyped donors, approximately 81% belonged to the genetic ancestry cluster associated with self-reported Caucasian donors. The aim of the study was to test whether cataloging public T cell receptors could identify signatures of past pathogen exposure. The study profiled the T cell repertoires of under 700 subjects by immunosequencing and related them to cytomegalovirus serostatus. Along with the approximately 650-subject first cohort, a separate validation cohort of over a hundred different subjects was used. The study combined high-throughput TCR immunosequencing, statistical association of individual TCRs with disease status, and machine learning to predict cytomegalovirus infection status. To study patterns of TCR occurrence, a later analysis re-analyzed previously published TCR beta repertoires from 700 or so donors and added high-resolution HLA genotyping. The later analysis used no new phenotypic data to find candidate immune exposures, relying instead on TCR beta sequences and their occurrence across donors. In an earlier analysis of 587 of the donors, high-throughput TCR beta sequencing was used to judge whether each TCR beta V gene segment behaved as functional or pseudogenic. Alongside the repertoire data, information on donor age, sex, ethnicity and CMV serostatus was compiled. In a later genetic analysis, genome-wide SNP genotypes for 398 of the 666 donors were used, and that subset was treated as a discovery cohort. All discovery cohort repertoires had been generated using a single sequencing platform. HLA typing included class I and class II loci at four-digit resolution. The number of typed donors differed by locus: roughly 620-640 for A, B, C, DRB1 and DQB1; approximately 530 for DQA1; 606 for DPA1; and some 470 for DPB1. Because of strong linkage in the cohort, roughly five DR-DQ haplotypes were treated as single units for association and clustering. Among about 400 genotyped donors of the cohort, an average of around 220,000 unique TCR beta nucleotide sequences was sequenced per donor, of which about 18% were non-productive.

In total, more than 500 healthy bone marrow donors made up the cohort. At the time of sampling, all cohort members were nominally healthy, though unrecorded immune exposures were likely present. The donor tested CMV seronegative, placing the donor among the 350 or so seronegative members of the cohort. Every donor gave a peripheral blood sample, and the peripheral blood mononuclear cells from that sample were used for TCR beta sequencing. The Qiagen DNeasy Blood Extraction Kit was used to extract genomic DNA from the blood cell samples. The paper as a whole reports these results and caveats: In a later analysis, the rate of TCR association differed among HLA loci, with DRB1 alleles having the most associated TCRs and HLA-C alleles having the fewest. In a later analysis, around 17,000 TCR beta sequences were associated with specific HLA alleles at a false discovery rate of 0.05. Correlated functional status among segregating V segments might reflect linkage disequilibrium, but an unknown experimental factor could not be ruled out. Presence/absence analyses assumed roughly uniform sequencing depth across donors, an assumption that may not hold. It was suggested by the authors that the approach could potentially be generalized to other disease states and immunological phenotypes. A further reported finding was that TCR beta sequences accurately predicted the HLA-A and HLA-B alleles for most subjects in the first cohort. In an earlier analysis of around 500 of the donors, most TCR beta V segments appeared in productive rearrangements about 90% or about 30% of the time, broadly matching IMGT annotations. About 17 rarely observed V segments, including chromosome 9 orphons, were excluded from the earlier analysis of about 610 of the donors because counts were too low. Immune exposure information for the cohort was limited to CMV serostatus. The study gave a list of under 200 TCR beta chains associated with cytomegalovirus. In a later analysis, several top co-occurrence clusters were reported to appear linked to parvovirus B19, influenza, CMV and Epstein-Barr virus. HLA typing was unavailable for some donors at each locus, so association tests used only the typed subset. When HLA alleles, especially DR and DQ, strongly co-occurred, TCR associations were difficult to assign to individual alleles. A cluster of highly shared sequence variants was judged likely to represent a technical artifact of the sequencing pipeline. A later analysis found that HLA-associated TCR beta chains were more clonally expanded and had lower generation probabilities than equally common non-associated chains. A few of the identified cytomegalovirus-associated TCR beta chains were confirmed in vitro to be specific for cytomegalovirus antigens. A later analysis found that most CMV-associated TCR beta chains appeared HLA-restricted, with HLA associations seemingly driven largely by CMV exposure. The cohort was sequenced for TCR beta chains only, and without alpha or paired-chain data the features that could be detected were limited. Across donors, most TCR sequences were observed very rarely, whereas some public TCRs were present in many individuals. The 87-base-pair reads could not distinguish some IMGT-functional V segments, including TRBV6-2 and TRBV6-3, so those segments were excluded. The classifier was reported to diagnose cytomegalovirus status with high specificity and sensitivity in both the original cohort and the validation cohort. Compared with the roughly 700-donor mean, donors in an Asian-associated ancestry cluster had fewer N-insertions in productive TCRs, according to a later genetic analysis. An association between a missense DCLRE1C variant and V-gene and J-gene trimming of TCR beta chains was found in a later genetic analysis and replicated in an independent cohort.

This clone was observed a few times. No antigen is known for it. No base quality information exists; no much larger clone differs at one position. Trimming costs V 1 base and J 5 bases, and their ends lie 3 bases apart. Sequences LNHNV (CDR1) and YYDKDF (CDR2) are obtained from the germline V gene (reference sequence). From the cysteine through the phenylalanine, the CDR3 covers 12 amino acids. The retained sequence is limited to the CDR3, 36 bases, with the frame set at the first base. The library was produced with the immunoSEQ multiplex PCR assay. For the multiplex PCR, a mixture combining 60 forward primers for TCR Vbeta segments and 13 reverse primers for TCR Jbeta segments was used. The CDR3 region of rearranged TCR beta genes was amplified from genomic DNA with a multiplex PCR assay. On the Illumina HiSeq System, the amplified TCR beta libraries were sequenced as 87-base-pair reads. In the source study's methods: Across the 640 or so repertoires, a later analysis counted roughly 84 million unique TCR beta chains, 9 million to 14 million of which were shared by at least two donors. Raw reads were error-corrected and collapsed into unique sequences with a nearest-neighbor algorithm that merged closely related sequences to remove PCR and sequencing errors. V, D and J gene segments were assigned by aligning CDR3 sequences to IMGT reference sequences. Each retained sequence needed at least a six-nucleotide match to both a V gene segment and a J gene segment. Rearrangements were called productive when the CDR3 lacked stop codons and stayed in frame with V and J; all others were non-productive. Following IMGT convention, CDR3 was defined as the stretch from the second conserved V-encoded cysteine up to the conserved J-encoded phenylalanine. In an earlier analysis of around 600 of the donors, sequences lacking an unambiguous match to a single V gene segment were excluded. In an earlier analysis of a few hundred of the donors, a V segment was called functional when productive rearrangements were above 56.7%, and segregating when the standard deviation between donors exceeded 5%. A statistical classification framework was built to diagnose cytomegalovirus status from the catalog of TCR beta chain sequences. In a later analysis, V and J genes were assigned by comparing TCR nucleotide sequences against IMGT/GENE-DB human TR gene sequences. In a later analysis, CDR3 sequences and most-parsimonious VDJ recombination scenarios were assigned using the TCRdist pipeline. In a later analysis, every TCR beta chain was defined by the combination of its CDR3 amino acid sequence and its V-gene family, and reads without a unique V-gene family were dropped. In a later analysis, nearly 600 highly shared, low-generation-probability nucleotide sequences were removed to address suspected cross-contamination and a sequencing artifact. In a later analysis, a clonal expansion index for each public chain was calculated from normalized within-repertoire ranks of inferred template counts. A later analysis computed generation probabilities with a VDJ recombination model fitted to out-of-frame rearrangements, and checked the results against IGoR. A later analysis scored TCR-TCR, TCR-HLA and TCR-CMV co-occurrence with hypergeometric tests, applying a repertoire-size bias correction to TCR pairs. False discovery rates were estimated in a later analysis by permuting HLA or CMV assignments 20 times. In a later analysis, co-occurring TCRs were grouped using DBSCAN, and TCRdist sequence similarity was added for clustering within HLA-allele-positive subsets. Co-occurrence clustering excluded repertoires with fewer than 30,000 or more than 120,000 public chains, plus five with anomalous nucleotide sharing. TCRdb limited this immuneACCESS table to in-frame rearrangements with V and J called. A share of clones is missing; checked studies link under half to unresolved V genes, and the rest is unexplained. V and J calls and clone size are copied from that table; D and trimming were computed from the DNA. The sample table holds under 200,000 clones, of which about four fifths were seen once. The top ten clones comprise about 1% of the sample.

This chain joins TRBV15 to TRBJ2-1, with the D gene too uncertain to name. The specimen sequenced was PBMCs. The clonotype was recovered from a man aged 25 to 40 in good health and CMV-seronegative. The CDR3 region: CATSRVNNEQFF. The nucleotide sequence reads as follows: TGTGCCACCAGCAGAGTTAACAATGAGCAGTTCTTC.